A single sample gave rise to the 6 T cell receptor beta chains below, sequenced in a study of T-cell memory formation after mild COVID-19. Using its own MiXCR run on the 5' RACE reads, TCRdb lists one record per CDR3 protein. In the table there are 85,000 to 120,000 distinct CDR3 sequences, roughly 12% of which are singletons. Sequences were obtained from PBMCs or a T cell subset sorted from them (not recorded which). The receptors come from an adult woman who had mild COVID-19 (a few samples of this study predate the infection). Cell type and time point are not known.

This clonotype was counted only a few times. The chain links TRBV11-2 to TRBJ2-2; possible D gene TRBD2, 5 bases. V was cut by 4 bases and J by 5 bases, with 14 bases left in between. This CDR3 contains 15 residues. Germline values: CDR1 SGHAT, CDR2 FQNNGV. The CDR3 region is CASSSLASGTGELFF. In DNA form, the CDR3 reads TGTGCCAGCAGCTCCCTAGCCTCGGGGACCGGGGAGCTGTTTTTT.

CDR3 sequence (DNA): TGTGCCTGGACTCCAGGACTTGGGCCATTGGACCAGTACTTC. It encodes CAWTPGLGPLDQYF. The V and J genes are TRBV30 and TRBJ2-5; possibly TRBD2 for D (5 bases). The CDR3 is 14 amino acids. The germline V gene encodes CDR1 GTSNPN and CDR2 SVGIG (reference sequence). The germline V and J ends were trimmed by 4 bases and 10 bases, with 22 bases remaining between them.

This clonotype was seen a few times. The chain joins TRBV5-5 to TRBJ1-5; 8 bases map to TRBD1. The trim removed 4 bases at V and 2 bases at J, leaving 2 bases unmatched. This CDR3 spans 14 amino acids. Germline V gives CDR1 SGHKS, CDR2 YYEKEE (reference sequence). DNA of the CDR3: TGTGCCAGCAGCGGACAGGGTGGCAATCAGCCCCAGCATTTT. Translating it yields CASSGQGGNQPQHF.

V is TRBV5-5 and J is TRBJ2-3, with TRBD2 matching over 10 bases. Trimming cost V 5 bases and J 2 bases; bases outside gene matches: 2. Germline V CDR1 and CDR2: SGHKS, YYEKEE (reference sequence). The CDR3 loop spans 14 amino acids. CDR3 sequence reads: CASRLAGDTDTQYF. The CDR3 DNA reads as TGTGCCAGCAGGCTAGCGGGGGACACAGATACGCAGTATTTT.

A single count supports this clonotype. The chain links TRBV6-1 to TRBJ2-2; 7 nucleotides agree with TRBD1. The V gene's germline CDR1 is MNHNS and CDR2 SASEGT. The ends lost 4 bases at V and 5 bases at J; junction bases unmatched: 10. The length of the CDR3 is 16 residues. The CDR3 protein is CASSGLTGTGTGELFF. As DNA, the CDR3 is TGTGCCAGCAGTGGGTTGACAGGGACCGGGACCGGGGAGCTGTTTTTT.

This clonotype was detected a few times. The chain uses TRBV24-1 and TRBJ2-3, with TRBD2 matching 8 bases. Germline V lookup: CDR1 KGHDR, CDR2 SFDVKD. CDR3 size: 17 residues. The trim removed 3 bases at V and 2 bases at J, leaving 9 bases unmatched. CDR3 sequence reads: CATSDQRTSPTTDTQYF. In DNA, the CDR3 is TGTGCCACCAGTGATCAACGGACTAGCCCCACCACAGATACGCAGTATTTT.